This T cell receptor (beta chain) emerged from a study of T cell responses to AZD1222 COVID-19 vaccine. About the study: Investigators merged groups given second doses at roughly 4 or roughly 12 weeks.

In the case of this clone: Its antigen is currently unknown.

Points from the study as a whole: White British donors predominated, females outnumbered males, and clonal diversity was possibly underestimated. Every sample of the repertoires postdated the peak T cell response.

Profiling relied on immunoSEQ multiplex PCR, and the TCRdb table lists in-frame clones only, not all of them. The table records about 90,000 clones, 70% to 90% of them present only once. This CDR3 is 14 amino acids long. CDR1 and CDR2 (germline): MDHEN, SYDVKM. With 6 bases removed from V and 6 bases from J, the gap between germline ends came to 17 bases. This sequence was found in an adult in good health. The J gene is TRBJ2-5, the V gene TRBV28, with D perhaps assigned TRBD1 or TRBD2 (6 bases each). This sample comprised peripheral blood, obtained on day 0 of AZD1222 vaccination. As DNA, the CDR3 is TGTGCCAGCAGGGGAAGGGGGGCGGACAAGACCCAGTACTTC. Amino acid sequence: CASRGRGADKTQYF.